Below are 24 T cell receptor beta chains sequenced from a single sample in a study of blood T cell repertoires in COVID-19. TCRdb's table, derived via immunoSEQ multiplex PCR, lists solely in-frame clones and lacks some. The table records under 300,000 clones, about 85% of them present only once. Sequenced input: peripheral blood. The receptors derive from a human donor in a cohort sampled during active COVID-19.

The genes are TRBV19 and TRBJ2-4; 10 bases are shared with TRBD2. J lost 0 bases, V lost 4 bases, and 6 bases had no gene match. CDR3 length: 17 residues. Germline assignment: CDR1 LNHDA and CDR2 SQIVND (reference sequence). The CDR3 nucleotides read TGTGCCAGTAGTACCTTGACTAGCGGGTTAGCCAAAAACATTCAGTACTTC. Translated, it gives CASSTLTSGLAKNIQYF.

V gene TRBV11-3 combines with J gene TRBJ2-7; 7 bases match TRBD1. The CDR3 length is 12 residues. The V gene end was trimmed by 6 bases and the J gene end by 8 bases; junction bases not matched to a gene: 7. In germline, CDR1 is SGHNT, CDR2 YENEEA. The CDR3 nucleotides read TGTGCCAGCAGTCTCAGACAGGGAAAGCAGTACTTC. It is translated as CASSLRQGKQYF.

As DNA, the CDR3 is TGTGCCAGCTCACCAGTTCGGGACAGGGGCAATCAGCCCCAGCATTTT. Its translation: CASSPVRDRGNQPQHF. The chain couples TRBV18 to TRBJ1-5; 9 bases align to TRBD1. CDR1 KGHSH and CDR2 LQKENI come from the germline V gene. This CDR3 comprises 16 residues. V gave up 2 bases and J gave up 2 bases; unmatched junction bases: 4.

V is TRBV4-2 and J is TRBJ2-7; D is possibly TRBD2 (6 bases). Germline V lookup: CDR1 LGHNA, CDR2 YNFKEQ. The V end lost 3 bases, the J end lost 0 bases, and 15 bases lay between the germline ends. CDR3 length: 16 residues. CDR3 nucleotide sequence: TGTGCCAGCAGCCAGCCCGGGACTCAAGACTCCTACGAGCAGTACTTC. It yields the protein CASSQPGTQDSYEQYF.

The CDR3 bases are TGCGCCAGCAGCCAACCACTCGCGACTAGGCTGAATGAGCAGTTCTTC. This translates into CASSQPLATRLNEQFF. The V call is TRBV4-1, the J call TRBJ2-1, with a possible D match to TRBD2 (6 bases). The CDR3 spans 16 residues. The germline V gene encodes CDR1 MGHRA and CDR2 YSYEKL. V was cut by 2 bases and J by 7 bases, with 18 bases left in between.

Regarding this clone: The sample contains more than one DNA sequence encoding this CDR3. This chain uses TRBV5-8 with TRBJ1-1, with a tentative D call TRBD1 (6 bases). This CDR3 comprises 13 residues. CDR1 SGHTS and CDR2 YDEGEE come from the germline V gene. Deletions cut 2 bases from V and 3 bases from J, with 8 bases between. The CDR3 spells CASSLQGYTEAFF. In nucleotides, the CDR3 is TGTGCCAGCAGCTTACAGGGATACACTGAAGCTTTCTTT.

Comments on this clone: The same CDR3 can be traced to other DNA sequences in this sample. The V and J genes are TRBV4-1 and TRBJ2-7; D might be TRBD2 (6 bases). The CDR3 loop spans 15 amino acids. V was shortened by 0 bases and J by 2 bases, with 11 bases between the two germline ends. From germline, CDR1 is MGHRA and CDR2 YSYEKL. CDR3 sequence reads: CASSQDRTGAYEQYF. The DNA of the CDR3 is TGCGCCAGCAGCCAAGATCGGACGGGAGCCTACGAGCAGTACTTC.

Points on this clone: The sample contains more than one DNA sequence encoding this CDR3. The rearrangement uses TRBV27 and TRBJ2-2; 10 bases are shared with TRBD2. With V trimmed by 2 bases and J by 7 bases, 16 bases remained unmatched. The CDR3 is 19 residues long. Germline CDR1 MNHEY, CDR2 SMNVEV (reference sequence). CDR3 amino acids: CASSLEVLAGDSSGGELFF. As DNA, the CDR3 is TGTGCCAGCAGTTTAGAAGTCCTAGCGGGGGACTCTTCCGGCGGGGAGCTGTTTTTT.

The chain employs TRBV13 and TRBJ2-1, with D hard to call. This CDR3 comprises 12 residues. Germline-derived CDR1 and CDR2 are PRHDT and FYEKMQ (reference sequence). Trimming took 5 bases from V and 9 from J, leaving 11 bases between them. The CDR3 DNA reads TGTGCCAGCAGCCATAGATTGAGTGAGCAGTTCTTC. Protein sequence: CASSHRLSEQFF.

The rearrangement links TRBV5-1 to TRBJ2-7; TRBD2 aligns across 7 bases. Germline-derived CDR1 and CDR2 are SGHRS and YFSETQ. This CDR3 is built from 15 residues. The ends lost 4 bases at V and 3 bases at J; junction bases unmatched: 10. The CDR3 protein is CASSPGEGAVYEQYF. Here the CDR3 DNA reads TGCGCCAGCAGCCCGGGGGAGGGCGCGGTCTACGAGCAGTACTTC. Looking up the rest from reference TRBV5-1 and TRBJ2-7 gives the full variable domain: KAGVTQTPRYLIKTRGQQVTLSCSPISGHRSVSWYQQTPGQGLQFLFEYFSETQRNKGNFPGRFSGRQFSNSRSEMNVSTLELGDSALYLCASSPGEGAVYEQYFGPGTRLTVT.

This clone has only one observation. V gene TRBV6-5 combines with J gene TRBJ2-3; weak D call: TRBD1 (6 bases). Trimming stripped 6 bases from V and 2 bases from J, with 15 bases between. Germline assignment: CDR1 MNHEY and CDR2 SVGAGI. This CDR3 spans 15 amino acids. The CDR3 DNA is TGTGCCAGCAGGCGAACAGGGTGGCACACAGATACGCAGTATTTT. It specifies CASRRTGWHTDTQYF.

This clone was seen a few times. The chain employs TRBV30 and TRBJ2-3, with TRBD1 as a possible D gene (6 bases). With 3 bases removed from V and 0 bases from J, the gap between germline ends came to 10 bases. The length of the CDR3 is 14 residues. The germline gives CDR1 GTSNPN, CDR2 SVGIG (reference sequence). CDR3 nucleotide sequence: TGTGCCTGGAGCCGGACAGTGAGCACAGATACGCAGTATTTT. Translating it yields CAWSRTVSTDTQYF.

DNA of the CDR3: TGTGCCAGCAGTTCCCTCGACCCCTTTAGACAGGGTCGGAACTATGGCTACACCTTC. This translates into CASSSLDPFRQGRNYGYTF. This chain joins TRBV28 and TRBJ1-2; TRBD1 matches at 7 bases. V trimming: 4 bases; J trimming: 2 bases; junction bases outside the gene matches: 19. CDR3 length: 19 residues. Germline CDR1 and CDR2: MDHEN and SYDVKM.

V is TRBV19 and J is TRBJ2-1, with D possibly TRBD2 on 5 matching bases. The CDR3 is 15 amino acids. V lost 5 bases, J lost 5 bases, and 16 bases lay in between. CDR1 LNHDA and CDR2 SQIVND come from the germline V gene (reference sequence). CDR3 in amino acids: CASSVTTARDNEQFF. The CDR3 nucleotides read TGTGCCAGTAGTGTGACTACAGCGAGAGACAATGAGCAGTTCTTC. The complete variable domain, with remaining parts taken from reference TRBV19 and TRBJ2-1, reads DGGITQSPKYLFRKEGQNVTLSCEQNLNHDAMYWYRQDPGQGLRLIYYSQIVNDFQKGDIAEGYSVSREKKESFPLTVTSAQKNPTAFYLCASSVTTARDNEQFFGPGTRLTVL.

The rearrangement joins TRBV19 to TRBJ1-2; D remains unclear. This CDR3 comprises 12 residues. V was trimmed by 6 bases and J by 4 bases, leaving 9 bases between them. Looked up from germline, CDR1 is LNHDA and CDR2 is SQIVND (reference sequence). CDR3: CASSTDTYGYTF. As DNA, the CDR3 is TGTGCCAGTAGCACTGATACCTATGGCTACACCTTC.

This chain links TRBV7-9 with TRBJ1-4; D gene uncertain. In germline, CDR1 is SEHNR, CDR2 FQNEAQ (reference sequence). Deletions cut 4 bases from V and 4 bases from J, with 10 bases between. This CDR3 is built from 14 residues. Here the CDR3 DNA reads TGTGCCAGCAGCTCCCGGGTCCTTAATGAAAAACTGTTTTTT. Amino acids: CASSSRVLNEKLFF. Based on the CDR3 plus reference TRBV7-9 and TRBJ1-4, the full variable domain is DTGVSQNPRHKITKRGQNVTFRCDPISEHNRLYWYRQTLGQGPEFLTYFQNEAQLEKSRLLSDRFSAERPKGSFSTLEIQRTEQGDSAMYLCASSSRVLNEKLFFGSGTQLSVL.

Comment on this clone: The same CDR3 can be traced to other DNA sequences in this sample. This chain links TRBV3-1 (or the pseudogene TRBV3-2) with TRBJ1-5; 9 bases are a match to TRBD1. The CDR3 loop spans 14 amino acids. Germline V gene lookup returns CDR1 LGHDT and CDR2 YNNKEL (reference sequence). V was pared by 4 bases and J by 4 bases, with 2 bases of the junction left unmatched. CDR3 protein: CASSPGTGNQPQHF. The CDR3, as DNA: TGTGCCAGCAGCCCGGGGACAGGGAATCAGCCCCAGCATTTT.

This clone was observed a handful of times. The J gene is TRBJ2-2, the V gene TRBV7-2, with 9 bases lining up with TRBD1. The CDR3 loop spans 16 amino acids. Trimming at V came to 5 bases and at J to 7 bases, leaving 11 bases not matched to a gene. The germline V gene has CDR1 SGHTA and CDR2 FQGNSA. CDR3 DNA: TGTGCCAGCAGCACAAGGGGGACAGGGAACGTCGGGGAGCTGTTTTTT. Protein product: CASSTRGTGNVGELFF.

The rearrangement joins TRBV2 to TRBJ2-7; D gene unclear. Germline lookup yields CDR1 SNHLY and CDR2 FYNNEI. V dropped 7 bases and J dropped 1 base, with 14 bases sitting between them. This CDR3 is built from 14 residues. This CDR3 reads CASIGLEVSYEQYF. CDR3 nucleotides: TGTGCCAGCATCGGTCTAGAGGTATCCTACGAGCAGTACTTC.

This chain joins TRBV21-1 and TRBJ2-5; the table's TRBD1 call for D was not verified on the DNA. TRBV21-1 represents a pseudogene. The CDR3 has 14 residues. CDR3 sequence (DNA): TGTGCCAGCAGCAAAGGAGGGGGACAAGAGACCCAGTACTTC. The encoded protein is CASSKGGGQETQYF.

This clone has ten or more counts. V is TRBV6-6 and J is TRBJ2-1; 10 nucleotides align to TRBD2. Germline assignment: CDR1 MNHNY and CDR2 SVGAGI (reference sequence). Trimming cost V 8 bases and J 7 bases; bases outside gene matches: 8. The CDR3 loop spans 14 amino acids. The CDR3 reads CASGDSGRLNEQFF. CDR3 coding DNA: TGTGCCAGCGGAGATAGCGGGAGGTTGAATGAGCAGTTCTTC.

The gene calls are TRBV25-1 and TRBJ1-2; a weak D match, TRBD1 (6 bases). The CDR3 is made up of 13 amino acids. V was pared by 6 bases and J by 4 bases, with 12 bases between. Germline-derived CDR1 and CDR2 are MGHDK and SYGVNS. The CDR3 protein is CASRAQGSYGYTF. As DNA, the CDR3 is TGTGCCAGCAGGGCCCAGGGGTCCTATGGCTACACCTTC.

The chain joins TRBV6-5 to TRBJ2-2, with TRBD2 matching 8 bases. CDR3 length equals 16 residues. V dropped 0 bases and J dropped 8; count of bases not matched to a gene: 8. Germline V gives CDR1 MNHEY, CDR2 SVGAGI. The CDR3: CASSYSGAGLAGELFF. CDR3 nucleotide sequence: TGTGCCAGCAGTTACTCGGGGGCCGGACTAGCAGGGGAGCTGTTTTTT.

The chain links TRBV11-3 to TRBJ2-1; D is unclear. The germline gives CDR1 SGHNT, CDR2 YENEEA. Trimming cost V 3 bases and J 7 bases, with 10 bases left between them. The CDR3 covers 13 residues. The CDR3 sequence: CASSLSRRNEQFF. The CDR3 region has the DNA TGTGCCAGCAGCTTGAGTCGGAGAAATGAGCAGTTCTTC.